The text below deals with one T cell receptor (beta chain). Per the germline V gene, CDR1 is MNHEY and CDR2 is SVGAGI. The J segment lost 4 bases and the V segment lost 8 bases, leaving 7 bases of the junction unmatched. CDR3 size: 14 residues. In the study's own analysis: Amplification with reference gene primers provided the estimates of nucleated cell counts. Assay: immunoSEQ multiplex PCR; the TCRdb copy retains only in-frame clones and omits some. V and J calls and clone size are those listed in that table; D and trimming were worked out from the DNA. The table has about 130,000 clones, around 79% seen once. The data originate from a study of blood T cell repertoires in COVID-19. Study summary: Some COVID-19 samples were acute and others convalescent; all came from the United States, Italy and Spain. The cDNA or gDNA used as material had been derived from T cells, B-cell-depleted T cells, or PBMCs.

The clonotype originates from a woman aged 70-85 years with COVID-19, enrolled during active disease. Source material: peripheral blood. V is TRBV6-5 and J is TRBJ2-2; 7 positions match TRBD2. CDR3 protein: CASAAGVLTGELFF. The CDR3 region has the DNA TGTGCCAGCGCCGCGGGGGTTCTCACCGGGGAGCTGTTTTTT.